Each of the 2 T cell receptor beta chains below was sequenced from the same sample in a study of shared clonotypes between healthy human individuals. The protocol was immunoSEQ multiplex PCR, while the TCRdb copy is restricted to in-frame clones and leaves out a portion. Found here are some 2.4 million clones, roughly 93% of them singletons; the top ten hold around 0.37%. Sequenced material: naive CD4+ T cells from PBMCs. Subset of the sample: CD45RA+ positively selected. The receptors come from a man between 18 and 35 years old in good health. Some clones in this sample may be carry-over from other donors' samples.

This chain links TRBV9 with TRBJ2-5; 9 bases align to TRBD2. CDR3 length equals 18 residues. The V and J ends lost 3 bases and 4 bases, in that order; junction bases with no gene match: 16. Germline lookup yields CDR1 SGDLS and CDR2 YYNGEE. In DNA, the CDR3 is TGTGCCAGCAGCGGCGGGTACTTTCTAGCGGGGAGGGGAGAGACCCAGTACTTC. This sequence encodes CASSGGYFLAGRGETQYF.

The V and J genes are TRBV11-2 and TRBJ1-1; weak D call: TRBD1 (6 bases). The CDR3 sequence is 15 residues long. Trimming pared 1 base from V and 8 bases from J, leaving 17 bases between. From germline, CDR1 is SGHAT and CDR2 FQNNGV. CDR3 region: CASSLANRRGQEAFF. The CDR3 DNA follows: TGTGCCAGCAGCTTAGCTAACAGGCGGGGGCAGGAAGCTTTCTTT.